This entry lists 30 T cell receptor beta chains sequenced from one sample in a study of shared clonotypes between healthy human individuals. Clones were sequenced by immunoSEQ multiplex PCR, and TCRdb holds only the in-frame ones, with some missing. The profile shows around 1.4 million clones, about 98.5% of them singletons. The sequencing input was naive CD4+ T cells sorted from blood. Subset reported: CD45RA+ positively selected. Source of these receptors: a man aged 25 to 45 in good health.

The chain has TRBV7-9 and TRBJ2-7; the match to TRBD2 covers 8 bases. From germline, CDR1 is SEHNR and CDR2 FQNEAQ (reference sequence). This CDR3 is 14 amino acids long. Losses at the gene ends were 5 bases for V and 5 bases for J; bases not matched to a gene: 8. The CDR3 loop is CASSKRELQNEQYF. The CDR3 DNA reads as TGTGCCAGCAGCAAGCGGGAGCTTCAGAACGAGCAGTACTTC.

V is TRBV19 and J is TRBJ2-2; 7 bases are a match to TRBD2. CDR1 is LNHDA and CDR2 is SQIVND in the germline V gene (reference sequence). Losses at the gene ends were 3 bases for V and 5 bases for J; bases not matched to a gene: 6. CDR3 length: 15 amino acids. CDR3 in amino acids: CASSIGAGPTGELFF. CDR3 DNA sequence: TGTGCCAGTAGTATTGGAGCGGGACCGACCGGGGAGCTGTTTTTT.

The gene calls are TRBV5-1 and TRBJ2-1; 9 bases match TRBD2. Germline V gene data show CDR1 as SGHRS and CDR2 as YFSETQ. The CDR3 is made up of 17 amino acids. V lost 0 bases, J lost 7 bases, and 11 bases stayed unmatched. The CDR3 DNA is TGCGCCAGCAGCTTGGGGGCACGACTAGCGGAACAAAATGAGCAGTTCTTC. Encoded protein: CASSLGARLAEQNEQFF.

This chain joins TRBV11-2 and TRBJ2-1, with 10 bases lining up with TRBD2. Germline V gene sequence: CDR1 SGHAT, CDR2 FQNNGV. J was trimmed by 10 bases and V by 1 base; bases with no gene match: 4. The CDR3 is 14 residues long. CDR3 coding DNA: TGTGCCAGCAGCTTAGTACCGGGACTAGCGGAGCAGTTCTTC. Protein: CASSLVPGLAEQFF.

This chain uses TRBV5-1 with TRBJ2-1; TRBD2 matches at 9 bases. Germline CDR1 SGHRS, CDR2 YFSETQ. V lost 3 bases and J lost 4; bases outside the gene matches: 11. CDR3 length: 17 amino acids. The CDR3 reads CASSSSPTSGNYNEQFF. CDR3 coding DNA: TGCGCCAGCAGCTCTTCCCCGACTAGCGGAAATTACAATGAGCAGTTCTTC.

This clone was counted a single time. V and J are TRBV5-1 and TRBJ2-3; 9 positions agree with TRBD2. Looked up from germline, CDR1 is SGHRS and CDR2 is YFSETQ. This CDR3 is built from 17 residues. Unmatched junction bases numbered 5, after V lost 0 bases and J lost 0 bases. As DNA, the CDR3 is TGCGCCAGCAGCTTGGCGCCGACTAGCGGCAGCACAGATACGCAGTATTTT. Translating it yields CASSLAPTSGSTDTQYF. Full variable domain (remainder filled in from reference TRBV5-1 and TRBJ2-3): KAGVTQTPRYLIKTRGQQVTLSCSPISGHRSVSWYQQTPGQGLQFLFEYFSETQRNKGNFPGRFSGRQFSNSRSEMNVSTLELGDSALYLCASSLAPTSGSTDTQYFGPGTRLTVL.

The chain uses TRBV7-2 and TRBJ2-1; the D gene is possibly TRBD2 (6 bases). This CDR3 comprises 16 residues. Trimming cost V 2 bases and J 5 bases, with 16 bases left between them. Germline lookup yields CDR1 SGHTA and CDR2 FQGNSA. The CDR3 coding sequence is TGTGCCAGCAGCTTACTCGGGCTAGCGTATGACAATGAGCAGTTCTTC. Its translation is CASSLLGLAYDNEQFF.

The V and J genes are TRBV19 and TRBJ1-1, with unresolved D. The CDR3 sequence is 11 residues long. Germline values: CDR1 LNHDA, CDR2 SQIVND (reference sequence). Trimming removed 5 bases from V and 3 bases from J, with 4 bases in between. DNA for the CDR3: TGTGCCAGTAGTCCCGACACTGAAGCTTTCTTT. It codes for CASSPDTEAFF.

The CDR3 DNA reads as TGTGCCAGCAGAACAGTCAATCAGCCCCAGCATTTT. Translating gives CASRTVNQPQHF. J is TRBJ1-5 and V is TRBV27; no firm D call. Per germline, CDR1 MNHEY and CDR2 SMNVEV (reference sequence). V lost 6 bases and J 3 bases, leaving 6 bases between the germline ends. The CDR3 has 12 amino acids.

The chain links TRBV2 to TRBJ2-1; D possibly corresponds to TRBD2 (5 bases). The germline V and J ends were trimmed by 4 bases and 3 bases, with 13 bases remaining between them. The CDR3 has 15 residues. CDR1 is SNHLY and CDR2 is FYNNEI in the germline V gene. This chain's CDR3 is CASSGETIDYNEQFF. The CDR3 DNA is TGTGCCAGCAGTGGTGAGACTATTGACTACAATGAGCAGTTCTTC.

The chain combines TRBV11-2 with TRBJ2-3, with TRBD1 identical over 9 bases. CDR3 length: 18 residues. The V gene end was trimmed by 5 bases and the J gene end by 0 bases; junction bases not matched to a gene: 12. Germline assignment: CDR1 SGHAT and CDR2 FQNNGV. The CDR3 is CASSITFTGTGSTDTQYF. Written as DNA, the CDR3 is TGTGCCAGCAGCATAACTTTTACCGGGACAGGGAGCACAGATACGCAGTATTTT.

In regard to this clone: This CDR3 is also generated by other DNA sequences in the sample. The V and J genes are TRBV7-9 and TRBJ1-2, with 10 bases matching TRBD1. After removal of 4 bases from V and 5 bases from J, the junction contained 1 base not matched to a gene. The CDR3 is made up of 13 amino acids. Germline values: CDR1 SEHNR, CDR2 FQNEAQ (reference sequence). CDR3 in amino acids: CASSSGQGYGYTF. CDR3 in DNA: TGTGCCAGCAGCTCGGGACAGGGGTATGGCTACACCTTC.

The J gene is TRBJ2-1, the V gene TRBV10-3; the D gene is possibly TRBD1 (5 bases). The CDR3 loop spans 13 amino acids. Germline assignment: CDR1 ENHRY and CDR2 SYGVKD. V lost 7 bases to trimming and J lost 6 bases, with 13 bases between them. The CDR3 region has the DNA TGTGCCATCAAATCACAGGTGATCAATGAGCAGTTCTTC. Translated: CAIKSQVINEQFF.

J is TRBJ2-7 and V is TRBV10-3, with TRBD2 matching over 11 bases. Germline CDR1 is ENHRY and CDR2 is SYGVKD. Trimming cost V 9 bases and J 5 bases; bases outside gene matches: 18. The CDR3 is 17 amino acids. The CDR3, as DNA: TGTGCCATTCGGAAAGCCGAACTAGCGGGAGTTTCCCACGAGCAGTACTTC. Translated, it gives CAIRKAELAGVSHEQYF.

The V gene is TRBV5-4, the J gene TRBJ1-1; 8 bases fit TRBD1. The CDR3 contains 15 residues. The germline V gene encodes CDR1 SGHNT and CDR2 YYREEE (reference sequence). Trimming at V came to 1 base and at J to 1 base, leaving 3 bases not matched to a gene. CDR3 amino acids: CASSLIDRGNTEAFF. In DNA, the CDR3 is TGTGCCAGCAGCTTGATCGACAGGGGGAACACTGAAGCTTTCTTT.

This chain links TRBV11-2 with TRBJ2-7, with D possibly being TRBD2 (5 bases). V was pared by 6 bases and J by 5 bases, with 20 bases between. The CDR3 is 15 amino acids. Germline CDR1 is SGHAT and CDR2 is FQNNGV. CDR3 amino acids: CASRSVRGTRHEQYF. The CDR3 nucleotides are TGTGCCAGCAGGTCCGTCCGGGGTACTCGCCACGAGCAGTACTTC. The variable domain in full, with the rest retrieved from reference TRBV11-2 and TRBJ2-7, is EAGVAQSPRYKIIEKRQSVAFWCNPISGHATLYWYQQILGQGPKLLIQFQNNGVVDDSQLPKDRFSAERLKGVDSTLKIQPAKLEDSAVYLCASRSVRGTRHEQYFGPGTRLTVT.

V and J are TRBV9 and TRBJ2-3; D is perhaps TRBD2 (5 bases). The germline gives CDR1 SGDLS, CDR2 YYNGEE. The V gene lost 4 bases and the J gene lost 2 bases, with 11 bases spanning the gap. The CDR3 has 14 amino acids. CDR3 nucleotide sequence: TGTGCCAGCAGCACACGGGGAACCACAGATACGCAGTATTTT. It is translated as CASSTRGTTDTQYF.

The chain links TRBV7-2 to TRBJ2-7, with 10 bases lining up with TRBD2. This CDR3 is 15 amino acids long. Looked up from germline, CDR1 is SGHTA and CDR2 is FQGNSA. The V and J ends lost 5 bases and 1 base, in that order; junction bases with no gene match: 5. CDR3 DNA sequence: TGTGCCAGCAGCCGGACTAGCGGACAATCCTACGAGCAGTACTTC. Translating gives CASSRTSGQSYEQYF.

Written as DNA, the CDR3 is TGTGCCAGCAGTGCAGGGACAGGGGCACGAAACACCATATATTTT. This translates into CASSAGTGARNTIYF. V gene TRBV6-5 combines with J gene TRBJ1-3, with 10 bases aligning to TRBD1. The CDR3 has 15 residues. Germline V lookup: CDR1 MNHEY, CDR2 SVGAGI. V gave up 5 bases and J gave up 5 bases; unmatched junction bases: 6.

The V and J genes are TRBV6-5 and TRBJ2-1, with D possibly matching TRBD2 (6 bases). Germline loops: CDR1 MNHEY, CDR2 SVGAGI. The CDR3 covers 12 residues. Trimming took off 6 bases at V and 10 bases at J, with 13 bases between the two ends. The CDR3 loop reads CASSTRAGEQFF. The CDR3 nucleotides read TGTGCCAGCAGCACCCGGGCGGGGGAGCAGTTCTTC.

The rearrangement links TRBV7-2 to TRBJ2-3, with no clear D. The CDR3 is made up of 16 amino acids. Germline CDR1 and CDR2: SGHTA and FQGNSA. Trimming took 5 bases from V and 2 from J, leaving 17 bases between them. CDR3 region: CASSQEVNRFTDTQYF. CDR3 DNA sequence: TGTGCCAGCAGCCAAGAAGTAAACAGATTCACAGATACGCAGTATTTT.

This clone was detected once. The rearrangement links TRBV18 to TRBJ2-2; TRBD2 is a possible D gene (5 bases). This CDR3 contains 17 residues. Trimming cost V 4 bases and J 0 bases, with 15 bases left between them. Germline CDR1 and CDR2: KGHSH and LQKENI. This chain's CDR3 is CASSRGRGGTNTGELFF. The CDR3 DNA follows: TGTGCCAGCTCACGAGGACGCGGAGGTACGAACACCGGGGAGCTGTTTTTT.

This clone was counted a single time. The chain uses TRBV19 and TRBJ2-1; D is unclear. The germline V gene has CDR1 LNHDA and CDR2 SQIVND (reference sequence). This CDR3 contains 16 residues. Trimming pared 4 bases from V and 0 bases from J, leaving 13 bases between. Here the CDR3 reads CASSTTGSSSYNEQFF. CDR3 DNA sequence: TGTGCCAGTAGTACTACCGGGTCGAGCTCCTACAATGAGCAGTTCTTC.

The genes are TRBV2 and TRBJ2-6, with a tentative D call TRBD1 (6 bases). The germline V gene has CDR1 SNHLY and CDR2 FYNNEI. V dropped 11 bases and J dropped 0 bases, with 17 bases sitting between them. The CDR3 sequence is 16 residues long. The CDR3: CALDGTTHSGANVLTF. CDR3 DNA sequence: TGTGCCCTGGATGGGACAACGCACTCTGGGGCCAACGTCCTGACTTTC. The entire variable domain, with the rest obtained from reference TRBV2 and TRBJ2-6, is as follows: EPEVTQTPSHQVTQMGQEVILRCVPISNHLYFYWYRQILGQKVEFLVSFYNNEISEKSEIFDDQFSVERPDGSNFTLKIRSTKLEDSAMYFCALDGTTHSGANVLTFGAGSRLTVL.

This chain connects TRBV6-5 to TRBJ2-7; 9 bases line up with TRBD1. Germline V gene lookup returns CDR1 MNHEY and CDR2 SVGAGI. Germline trimming cut 5 bases from V and 13 bases from J; bases unmatched to any gene: 6. This CDR3 spans 11 amino acids. CDR3 DNA: TGTGCCAGCAGTGGTGGGACAGGGACCTACTTC. Translating it yields CASSGGTGTYF.

Details on this clone: At the DNA level, this CDR3 is encoded by other sequences in the same sample as well. The chain employs TRBV5-8 and TRBJ1-4; 7 bases align to TRBD1. Germline V CDR1 and CDR2: SGHTS, YDEGEE. This CDR3 region has 14 residues. V gave up 5 bases and J gave up 8 bases; unmatched junction bases: 9. CDR3 residues: CASSRGGGYEKLFF. The CDR3 DNA reads TGTGCCAGCAGTCGAGGGGGCGGGTACGAAAAACTGTTTTTT.

This clone appeared a single time. This chain connects TRBV6-1 to TRBJ1-5, with D unclear. The germline CDR1 and CDR2 sequences are MNHNS and SASEGT. Trimming pared 8 bases from V and 8 bases from J, leaving 10 bases between. The CDR3 extends over 11 amino acids. The CDR3 reads CASEFPEPQHF. DNA of the CDR3: TGTGCCAGCGAATTCCCGGAGCCCCAGCATTTT.

About this clone itself: The sample has other DNA sequences that encode this CDR3 too. The chain uses TRBV18 and TRBJ2-6, with D hard to call. The V end lost 6 bases, the J end lost 0 bases, and 6 bases lay between the germline ends. There are 14 residues in the CDR3. From germline, CDR1 is KGHSH and CDR2 LQKENI. Here the CDR3 DNA reads TGTGCCAGCTCTCCCAGCTCTGGGGCCAACGTCCTGACTTTC. This gives the protein CASSPSSGANVLTF.

This clone was counted a single time. The J gene is TRBJ2-7, the V gene TRBV6-5; TRBD2 matches at 14 bases. V trimming: 7 bases; J trimming: 6 bases; junction bases outside the gene matches: 8. The CDR3 runs 15 residues. From germline, CDR1 is MNHEY and CDR2 SVGAGI. The CDR3 sequence is CASIPAGTSGSEQYF. The DNA of the CDR3 is TGTGCCAGCATCCCCGCCGGGACTAGCGGGAGCGAGCAGTACTTC.

This clone was seen once. The chain joins TRBV28 to TRBJ1-4, with unresolved D. This CDR3 region has 13 residues. V gave up 5 bases and J gave up 0 bases, with 4 bases separating them. Germline V gene sequence: CDR1 MDHEN, CDR2 SYDVKM. The chain's CDR3 is CASSRTTNEKLFF. The CDR3 DNA sequence: TGTGCCAGCAGTCGTACAACTAATGAAAAACTGTTTTTT.